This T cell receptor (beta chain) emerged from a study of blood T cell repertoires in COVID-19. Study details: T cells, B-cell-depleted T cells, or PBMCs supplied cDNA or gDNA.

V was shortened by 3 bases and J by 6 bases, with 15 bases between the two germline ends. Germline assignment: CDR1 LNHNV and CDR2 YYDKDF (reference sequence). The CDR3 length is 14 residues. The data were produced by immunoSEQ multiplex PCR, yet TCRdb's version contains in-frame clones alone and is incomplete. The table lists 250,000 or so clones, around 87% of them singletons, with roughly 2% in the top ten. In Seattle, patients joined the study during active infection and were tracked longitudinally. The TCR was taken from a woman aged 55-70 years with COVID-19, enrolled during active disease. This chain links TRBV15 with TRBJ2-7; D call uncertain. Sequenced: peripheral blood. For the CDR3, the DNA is TGTGCCACCAGCAGCCTTAGTAGAGGTAGCGAGCAGTACTTC. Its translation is CATSSLSRGSEQYF.